The present TCR beta chain was sequenced within a study of technical replicates of blood from a few donors. Libraries were prepared by immunoSEQ multiplex PCR; TCRdb keeps only in-frame clonotypes and omits some of them. The table records about 75,000 clones, around 94% of them present only once. This TCR came from a human donor in good health. Sequences were obtained from T cells isolated from PBMCs.

CDR3 DNA sequence: TGTGCCAGTAGTTGGAGTGGTGGGGGACAGGGGTCAGATACGCAGTATTTT. It yields the protein CASSWSGGGQGSDTQYF. The chain combines TRBV19 with TRBJ2-3; 10 bases fit TRBD1. The length of the CDR3 is 17 residues. Germline CDR1 is LNHDA and CDR2 is SQIVND (reference sequence). V lost 5 bases, J lost 4 bases, and 12 bases stayed unmatched. Variable domain in full (rest from reference TRBV19 and TRBJ2-3): DGGITQSPKYLFRKEGQNVTLSCEQNLNHDAMYWYRQDPGQGLRLIYYSQIVNDFQKGDIAEGYSVSREKKESFPLTVTSAQKNPTAFYLCASSWSGGGQGSDTQYFGPGTRLTVL.